What follows are 28 T cell receptor beta chains derived from one specimen sequenced in a study of glioma-infiltrating T cells after dendritic cell vaccination. The repertoire was sequenced with immunoSEQ multiplex PCR; TCRdb's copy has only in-frame clones and lacks some. The sample contains around 67,000 clones, 81% of which appear only once. Here the sequenced sample was blood, taken before dendritic cell vaccination. These receptor sequences come from a human donor with glioblastoma.

This clone was seen more than once but under ten times. For the CDR3, the DNA is TGCGCCAGCAGCTTACTGGCCTACAATGAGCAGTTCTTC. Its translation is CASSLLAYNEQFF. The rearrangement links TRBV5-1 to TRBJ2-1, with D unclear. Germline V lookup: CDR1 SGHRS, CDR2 YFSETQ. The CDR3 totals 13 residues. Trimming removed 2 bases at V and 2 bases at J, with 5 bases between. Together with reference TRBV5-1 and TRBJ2-1, the CDR3 gives the full variable domain: KAGVTQTPRYLIKTRGQQVTLSCSPISGHRSVSWYQQTPGQGLQFLFEYFSETQRNKGNFPGRFSGRQFSNSRSEMNVSTLELGDSALYLCASSLLAYNEQFFGPGTRLTVL.

This clone was seen only once. The J gene is TRBJ2-3, the V gene TRBV11-2; no reliable D call. Germline lookup yields CDR1 SGHAT and CDR2 FQNNGV. V was pared by 5 bases and J by 7 bases, with 10 bases between. This CDR3 is 12 amino acids long. The CDR3 here is CASSHITYTQYF. The CDR3 region has the DNA TGTGCCAGCAGCCACATCACGTATACGCAGTATTTT.

The gene calls are TRBV19 and TRBJ1-6, with D possibly being TRBD1 (5 bases). Germline V lookup: CDR1 LNHDA, CDR2 SQIVND (reference sequence). V shed 4 bases and J shed 10 bases, with 14 bases lying between them. The CDR3 contains 14 residues. CDR3 DNA: TGTGCCAGTAGTAAAGGACAATTCGGCTCACCCCTCCACTTT. It is translated as CASSKGQFGSPLHF.

The chain links TRBV7-8 to TRBJ2-2; D remains unclear. The CDR3 has 13 amino acids. Trimming pared 8 bases from V and 8 bases from J, leaving 15 bases between. Germline loops: CDR1 SGHVS, CDR2 FQNEAQ. The CDR3 DNA sequence: TGTGCCAGCGAGCCCCACCAAGCGGGGGAGCTGTTTTTT. Translated: CASEPHQAGELFF.

This chain joins TRBV9 and TRBJ2-5, with 9 nucleotides matching TRBD2. In germline, CDR1 is SGDLS, CDR2 YYNGEE. This CDR3 spans 14 amino acids. The J segment lost 9 bases and the V segment lost 2 bases, leaving 8 bases of the junction unmatched. The CDR3 loop is CASSVGLAGMSQYF. CDR3 bases: TGTGCCAGCAGCGTGGGGCTAGCGGGGATGTCCCAGTACTTC.

The rearrangement links TRBV6-5 to TRBJ2-1, with D perhaps TRBD2 (5 bases). The CDR3 covers 14 residues. From germline, CDR1 is MNHEY and CDR2 SVGAGI. V lost 8 bases, J lost 8 bases, and 19 bases lay in between. Here the CDR3 DNA reads TGTGCCAGCCGCCCGGCCGGCGGGTTCGATGAGCAGTTCTTC. Translating gives CASRPAGGFDEQFF.

The chain combines TRBV7-8 with TRBJ1-6; D gene ambiguous. V lost 3 bases to trimming and J lost 7 bases, with 7 bases between them. The CDR3 covers 13 residues. The V gene's germline CDR1 is SGHVS and CDR2 FQNEAQ. This CDR3 reads CASSFAGNSPLHF. CDR3 DNA sequence: TGTGCCAGCAGCTTTGCGGGGAATTCACCCCTCCACTTT.

This clone was counted only a few times. The rearrangement uses TRBV4-1 and TRBJ1-4, with TRBD1 matching 9 bases. The CDR3 is 16 amino acids. The trim removed 0 bases at V and 5 bases at J, leaving 4 bases unmatched. CDR1 MGHRA and CDR2 YSYEKL come from the germline V gene. The CDR3 spells CASSQDRGTGNEKLFF. CDR3 in DNA: TGCGCCAGCAGCCAAGATCGGGGGACAGGGAATGAAAAACTGTTTTTT.

In this sample, this clone turned up a few times. The chain employs TRBV4-2 and TRBJ2-2; 11 bases map to TRBD2. The V segment lost 0 bases and the J segment 7 bases; nucleotides outside the gene matches: 10. The CDR3 is made up of 18 amino acids. From germline, CDR1 is LGHNA and CDR2 YNFKEQ. DNA of the CDR3: TGTGCCAGCAGCCAAGATAGTAGCGGGGGGGCCGAAAGCGGGGAGCTGTTTTTT. This codes for CASSQDSSGGAESGELFF.

The chain joins TRBV2 to TRBJ1-1; no firm D call. CDR3 size: 17 residues. Germline CDR1 and CDR2: SNHLY and FYNNEI. The V gene lost 0 bases and the J gene lost 3 bases, with 17 bases spanning the gap. The CDR3 is CASSEAITGRFHTEAFF. The CDR3 DNA reads as TGTGCCAGCAGTGAAGCTATAACTGGCAGGTTTCACACTGAAGCTTTCTTT.

This chain uses TRBV5-4 with TRBJ2-1; D perhaps matches TRBD1 (6 bases). Germline V gene sequence: CDR1 SGHNT, CDR2 YYREEE (reference sequence). V dropped 3 bases and J dropped 3 bases, with 16 bases sitting between them. The CDR3 covers 16 residues. The CDR3 coding sequence is TGTGCCAGCAGCTCGAGGACAGACGGAATCTACAATGAGCAGTTCTTC. The encoded protein is CASSSRTDGIYNEQFF.

CDR3 region: CASRVRSSYEQYF. DNA for the CDR3: TGTGCCAGCAGGGTCAGAAGTTCCTACGAGCAGTACTTC. This sequence joins TRBV6-6 and TRBJ2-7; D uncertain. CDR3 length: 13 residues. Germline lookup yields CDR1 MNHNY and CDR2 SVGAGI (reference sequence). V lost 6 bases and J 1 base, leaving 10 bases between the germline ends.

The rearrangement joins TRBV30 to TRBJ2-3; D is uncertain. V lost 2 bases to trimming and J lost 6 bases, with 6 bases between them. Per germline, CDR1 GTSNPN and CDR2 SVGIG (reference sequence). This CDR3 is built from 11 residues. This CDR3 reads CAWSPTDTQYF. The CDR3 DNA is TGTGCCTGGAGTCCTACGGATACGCAGTATTTT.

The rearrangement joins TRBV5-1 to TRBJ2-5; D uncertain. The CDR3 is 15 amino acids. Trimming removed 4 bases at V and 5 bases at J, with 18 bases between. Germline CDR1 and CDR2: SGHRS and YFSETQ. The CDR3 reads CASSPGSWAWETQYF. CDR3 DNA: TGCGCCAGCAGCCCTGGGTCATGGGCGTGGGAGACCCAGTACTTC.

The V call is TRBV9, the J call TRBJ2-2; 7 bases line up with TRBD1. CDR1 SGDLS and CDR2 YYNGEE come from the germline V gene. The CDR3 runs to 15 residues. V trimming: 4 bases; J trimming: 5 bases; junction bases outside the gene matches: 8. CDR3 in amino acids: CASSLGGSETGELFF. CDR3 bases: TGTGCCAGCAGCCTAGGGGGCTCTGAGACCGGGGAGCTGTTTTTT. Using reference TRBV9 and TRBJ2-2 for the parts outside the CDR3, the full variable domain is DSGVTQTPKHLITATGQRVTLRCSPRSGDLSVYWYQQSLDQGLQFLIQYYNGEERAKGNILERFSAQQFPDLHSELNLSSLELGDSALYFCASSLGGSETGELFFGEGSRLTVL.

The rearrangement links TRBV11-1 to TRBJ2-7, with 7 bases identical to TRBD2. J was trimmed by 3 bases and V by 7 bases; bases with no gene match: 9. This CDR3 comprises 14 residues. Germline loops: CDR1 SGHAT, CDR2 FQDESV (reference sequence). The CDR3 loop reads CASTNRGDLYEQYF. The CDR3 region has the DNA TGTGCCAGCACCAATCGGGGGGATCTCTACGAGCAGTACTTC.

The chain carries TRBV19 and TRBJ2-1; D might be TRBD2 (5 bases). CDR1 is LNHDA and CDR2 is SQIVND in the germline V gene (reference sequence). The ends were cut back, 0 bases at V and 7 bases at J, with 7 bases in the middle. The CDR3 is 13 amino acids. In DNA form, the CDR3 reads TGTGCCAGTAGTATAGAAACGGGGAATGAGCAGTTCTTC. Translating it yields CASSIETGNEQFF.

This chain joins TRBV27 and TRBJ1-2; D call uncertain. The CDR3 has 14 amino acids. Germline CDR1 reads MNHEY; CDR2 reads SMNVEV (reference sequence). V lost 0 bases and J 9 bases, leaving 14 bases between the germline ends. For the CDR3, the DNA is TGTGCCAGCAGTTTATCCCCTACCGACTTGAGCTACACCTTC. This translates into CASSLSPTDLSYTF.

In its sample, this clone was seen a few times. The CDR3 sequence is CASSQERASNSPLHF. For the CDR3, the DNA is TGCGCCAGCAGCCAAGAGAGGGCGAGCAATTCACCCCTCCACTTT. The gene calls are TRBV4-3 and TRBJ1-6; D gene ambiguous. Trimming took 0 bases from V and 7 from J, leaving 10 bases between them. The CDR3 totals 15 residues. Germline V gene lookup returns CDR1 LGHNA and CDR2 YSLEER.

The J gene is TRBJ2-5, the V gene TRBV19; 16 nucleotides align to TRBD2. Germline loops: CDR1 LNHDA, CDR2 SQIVND (reference sequence). With V trimmed by 7 bases and J by 4 bases, 6 bases remained unmatched. The CDR3 runs to 16 residues. The DNA of the CDR3 is TGTGCCAGTACCAAAGGGACTAGCGGGGGGGGAGAGACCCAGTACTTC. It is translated as CASTKGTSGGGETQYF.

This chain connects TRBV5-1 to TRBJ1-2; D possibly corresponds to TRBD1 (6 bases). V lost 4 bases and J 2 bases, leaving 18 bases between the germline ends. The CDR3 spans 16 residues. CDR1 SGHRS and CDR2 YFSETQ come from the germline V gene. The CDR3 DNA sequence: TGCGCCAGCAGCCCAAGGGAGAGGGGGGGAAACTATGGCTACACCTTC. Its translation is CASSPRERGGNYGYTF.

This clone was observed a few times. The chain carries TRBV7-9 and TRBJ2-1, with TRBD2 matching 7 bases. This CDR3 contains 14 residues. The germline CDR1 and CDR2 sequences are SEHNR and FQNEAQ (reference sequence). V lost 2 bases and J lost 8; bases outside the gene matches: 6. This chain's CDR3 is CASSLRRGSDEQFF. The CDR3 nucleotides are TGTGCCAGCAGCTTAAGGCGGGGGTCGGATGAGCAGTTCTTC.

This sequence joins TRBV4-2 and TRBJ1-2; D is uncertain. The CDR3 sequence is 15 residues long. The germline gives CDR1 LGHNA, CDR2 YNFKEQ. Between the trimmed V and J ends, which lost 4 bases and 4 bases, there was a span of 16 bases. This chain's CDR3 is CASSPEEGGGYGYTF. The CDR3 DNA reads TGTGCCAGCAGCCCCGAGGAAGGAGGAGGCTATGGCTACACCTTC.

The V call is TRBV9, the J call TRBJ2-2, with D perhaps matching TRBD2 (5 bases). The CDR3 covers 17 residues. The V end lost 0 bases, the J end lost 3 bases, and 15 bases lay between the germline ends. Germline V gene data show CDR1 as SGDLS and CDR2 as YYNGEE. CDR3 coding DNA: TGTGCCAGCAGCGTAGATCGGGGTAACCTACACACCGGGGAGCTGTTTTTT. It translates to CASSVDRGNLHTGELFF. Together with reference TRBV9 and TRBJ2-2, the CDR3 gives the full variable domain: DSGVTQTPKHLITATGQRVTLRCSPRSGDLSVYWYQQSLDQGLQFLIQYYNGEERAKGNILERFSAQQFPDLHSELNLSSLELGDSALYFCASSVDRGNLHTGELFFGEGSRLTVL.

As for this clone: Its ends do not fully match the called genes, so a read error is possible. This chain connects TRBV7-7 to TRBJ2-1; the D gene is possibly TRBD2 (6 bases). Per the germline V gene, CDR1 is SSHAT and CDR2 is FNYEAQ (reference sequence). CDR3 length: 15 residues. The CDR3 loop reads CASSLSRGEGVEQFF. The CDR3 DNA reads as TGTGCTAGCAGCTTGTCCCGCGGGGAAGGGGTTGAGCAGTTCTTC.

The chain carries TRBV5-4 and TRBJ1-1; D gene ambiguous. CDR3 length: 12 amino acids. Looked up from germline, CDR1 is SGHNT and CDR2 is YYREEE (reference sequence). V lost 1 base to trimming and J lost 4 bases, with 5 bases between them. CDR3 amino acids: CASSLLATEAFF. The CDR3 bases are TGTGCCAGCAGCTTGTTGGCCACTGAAGCTTTCTTT.

This clone was found once. This sequence joins TRBV9 and TRBJ2-5, with 7 bases lining up with TRBD1. The CDR3 is made up of 16 amino acids. The junction had 10 bases not matched to a gene; V was cut back by 0 bases and J by 5 bases. Germline V gene sequence: CDR1 SGDLS, CDR2 YYNGEE. Here the CDR3 DNA reads TGTGCCAGCAGCGTAGGTGCTGATGAAGGGGGCGAGACCCAGTACTTC. Translating gives CASSVGADEGGETQYF.

The chain has TRBV6-1 and TRBJ2-1, with TRBD1 identical over 12 bases. J was trimmed by 7 bases and V by 6 bases; bases with no gene match: 7. The germline gives CDR1 MNHNS, CDR2 SASEGT. The CDR3 is 15 amino acids. The CDR3 sequence: CASSNPGQGANEQFF. Written as DNA, the CDR3 is TGTGCCAGCAGCAATCCGGGACAGGGGGCAAATGAGCAGTTCTTC.